The text below deals with one T cell receptor (beta chain). In the study's own analysis: Reference gene primer amplification gave nucleated cell count estimates. Repertoires were generated with immunoSEQ multiplex PCR, while TCRdb's copy carries only in-frame clones and drops some. That table supplies the V and J calls and clone size; D and trimming were determined from the DNA. The sample consists of more than 200,000 clones, 75% to 90% of them appearing once. Seattle participants joined during active infection and were tracked over time. This sample is part of a study of blood T cell repertoires in COVID-19. Study-level background: The analysed material was cDNA or gDNA that came from T cells, B-cell-depleted T cells, or PBMCs.

The CDR3 sequence is 16 residues long. CDR1 and CDR2 from the germline V gene are SEHNR and FQNEAQ (reference sequence). The trim removed 2 bases at V and 2 bases at J, leaving 8 bases unmatched. The source of this sequence is a woman older than 75 with COVID-19, enrolled during active disease. Sequenced input: peripheral blood. J is TRBJ1-2 and V is TRBV7-9, with 7 bases matching TRBD1. The CDR3 sequence is CASSLIGTDLNYGYTF. CDR3 nucleotides: TGTGCCAGCAGCTTAATTGGGACAGACTTGAACTATGGCTACACCTTC.